This TCR beta chain comes out of a study of T cells after yellow fever vaccination (dated by TCRdb to the late 2010s). About the study as a whole: The SMART-Seq v4 Ultra Low Input RNA kit was used to prepare libraries from fractions with low cell numbers. Blood samples were taken at several timepoints before and after primary and secondary immunization, and bulk PBMC replicates and cell subsets were isolated. To follow T-cell clones before and after primary and booster YFV17D yellow fever vaccination, bulk TCR alpha and beta repertoires were sequenced over time. Two healthy male donors, one aged 18 to 29 and one aged 30 to 40 years, made up the cohort. Results the study describes overall, beyond this receptor: The study included only a couple of donors, which limits how far the findings can be generalized. Computational filtering was needed because FACS-sorted repertoires could contain abundant contaminating clonotypes from the bulk population. Most clones expanded after primary vaccination (almost 97% of CD4 and 70% to 90% of CD8) were re-detected after the booster, suggesting that broad memory maintenance occurred. The secondary T-cell response was found to be weaker but faster than the primary response, with a peak reached on day 5 rather than on day 15. A small fraction of clonotypes showed up in both the CD4 and CD8 compartments, probably as a result of convergent recombination.

The reads were generated on an Illumina NovaSeq 6000. TCR cDNA was synthesized by 5'RACE template switching, through which a universal primer site and unique molecular identifiers were introduced. cDNA synthesis was primed from both the TCR alpha and TCR beta constant segments. Libraries were amplified in two PCR steps, with sample barcodes and sequencing adapters added in the second step. Sequencing of libraries was done on Illumina HiSeq 2500 (2x100 bp) or NovaSeq (2x150 bp). The authors' analysis ran thus. MIGEC was used to demultiplex reads and collapse the reads into UMI consensus sequences, and MiXCR was used for V(D)J alignment. Vaccine-responding clonotypes were identified with edgeR using replicate PBMC samples, with FDR below 0.01 and a log2 fold change above 5 up to day 15 being required. Each bulk clonotype was labeled CD4 or CD8 based on which sequenced repertoire, CD4 or CD8, contained the clonotype at higher abundance. TCRdb handled the public reads itself, with Q25 trimming in fastp and clone calling in MiXCR, and kept productive beta chains. Entries that share a CDR3 protein sequence are merged under the most common genes and DNA. What appears here as the V and J calls and clone size reflects TCRdb's work, not the paper's. In all, the sample holds some 320,000 distinct CDR3 sequences, and approximately 8% of those were seen once. The top ten hold around 3.1% of the sample.

V and J lose 0 bases and 7 bases, and a span of 14 bases separates them. CDR1 and CDR2, looked up from the germline V gene, are SGHRS and YFSETQ. Spanning cysteine to phenylalanine, the CDR3 consists of 15 amino acids. Just CDR3 DNA is preserved here, 45 bases in frame from base 1. In its sample, this clonotype was seen a few times. Its antigen is unknown. No much larger clone exists at a distance of one base, and base qualities are not known. The meaning of the sample's treatment or condition label: live attenuated yellow fever vaccine strain. PBMCs were isolated from peripheral blood using a standard Ficoll-Paque protocol. CD4 and CD8 T-cell fractions were isolated with Dynabeads CD4 and CD8 positive selection kits. TriZol was used to extract RNA from bulk PBMCs, CD4 and CD8 fractions, and dextramer-positive and dextramer-negative fractions.

The receptor comes from a man aged 18 to 29 who received the YFV17D yellow fever vaccine. The rearranged chain carries TRBV5-1 and TRBJ2-1; the D gene is perhaps TRBD2, from 7 matching bases. The sequenced sample was CD4+ T cells sorted from PBMCs, obtained 5 days after the yellow fever booster vaccination. The CDR3 loop reads CASSLVGGLRNEQFF. The nucleotide sequence is given as TGCGCCAGCAGCTTGGTGGGGGGGCTGAGGAATGAGCAGTTCTTC.